This T cell receptor (beta chain) was identified during a study of vaccination effects on CD4 cells after COVID-19. In regard to this clone: Its cognate antigen is unknown.

Upon completion of about eleven days in culture, CD4+ T cells were isolated. This CDR3 comprises 19 residues. Unmatched junction bases numbered 20, after V lost 1 base and J lost 6 bases. The germline V gene encodes CDR1 SGHRS and CDR2 YFSETQ. The table came from immunoSEQ multiplex PCR; TCRdb's copy has only in-frame clones and leaves some out. The sample yields 45,000 to 60,000 clones, roughly three quarters seen once. The chain joins TRBV5-1 to TRBJ2-7; 9 bases line up with TRBD2. The sample was CD4+ T cells from PBMCs cultured without peptide, taken before COVID-19 vaccination. This receptor was identified in a human donor who had a prior SARS-CoV-2 infection. The chain's CDR3 is CASSLLLNRLAGRYSEQYF. The DNA for the CDR3 is TGCGCCAGCAGCTTGCTCTTAAATCGTCTAGCGGGAAGGTACTCCGAGCAGTACTTC. Full variable domain (missing parts from reference TRBV5-1 and TRBJ2-7): KAGVTQTPRYLIKTRGQQVTLSCSPISGHRSVSWYQQTPGQGLQFLFEYFSETQRNKGNFPGRFSGRQFSNSRSEMNVSTLELGDSALYLCASSLLLNRLAGRYSEQYFGPGTRLTVT.